The 31 T cell receptor beta chains below all came from one sample that was sequenced in a study of cytomegalovirus exposure and HLA in healthy donors. The PCR employed 60 Vbeta primers together with 13 Jbeta primers. Repertoires were generated with immunoSEQ multiplex PCR, while TCRdb's copy carries only in-frame clones and drops some. The sample records some 100,000 clones, under 80% being singletons. Sequencing was performed on PBMCs. The receptors here all came from a woman between 18 and 29 years old in good health and CMV-seropositive.

V usage is TRBV9 and J usage is TRBJ2-5; 9 bases match TRBD2. The trim removed 2 bases at V and 4 bases at J, leaving 0 bases unmatched. The CDR3 is 13 amino acids. CDR1 and CDR2 from the germline V gene are SGDLS and YYNGEE. The CDR3: CASSVSGGETQYF. DNA of the CDR3: TGTGCCAGCAGCGTTAGCGGGGGAGAGACCCAGTACTTC.

The chain recombines TRBV7-2 with TRBJ2-7, with TRBD1 matching over 7 bases. CDR3 size: 17 residues. Trimming cost V 0 bases and J 0 bases; bases outside gene matches: 8. Germline CDR1 is SGHTA and CDR2 is FQGNSA. DNA of the CDR3: TGTGCCAGCAGCTTAGCCCCTGGCTGGGACAGCTCCTACGAGCAGTACTTC. This sequence encodes CASSLAPGWDSSYEQYF.

This clone was recorded a few times. The J gene is TRBJ2-1, the V gene TRBV11-2; 12 bases are shared with TRBD2. Germline-derived CDR1 and CDR2 are SGHAT and FQNNGV. V was pared by 3 bases and J by 9 bases, with 6 bases of the junction left unmatched. This CDR3 region has 15 residues. As DNA, the CDR3 is TGTGCCAGCAGCTTCCTAGCGGGAGGGCCCGGTGAGCAGTTCTTC. It codes for CASSFLAGGPGEQFF.

The chain employs TRBV25-1 and TRBJ2-7; D might be TRBD2 (5 bases). Trimming removed 5 bases from V and 3 bases from J, with 8 bases in between. Per germline, CDR1 MGHDK and CDR2 SYGVNS. The CDR3 sequence is 12 residues long. The CDR3 is CASSSTSYEQYF. In DNA, the CDR3 is TGTGCCAGCAGTAGCACTAGCTACGAGCAGTACTTC.

The chain links TRBV4-1 to TRBJ2-3; TRBD2 agrees at 11 bases. The CDR3 has 19 amino acids. The junction had 13 bases not matched to a gene; V was cut back by 0 bases and J by 5 bases. Germline assignment: CDR1 MGHRA and CDR2 YSYEKL. CDR3 amino acids: CASSQDGGLAGGPLDTQYF. The CDR3 region has the DNA TGCGCCAGCAGCCAAGATGGTGGATTAGCGGGAGGGCCATTAGATACGCAGTATTTT.

This clone was seen more than once but under ten times. The chain is built from TRBV4-3 and TRBJ1-5; 8 bases fit TRBD1. V was pared by 1 base and J by 1 base, with 0 bases of the junction left unmatched. CDR3 length: 15 residues. Germline-derived CDR1 and CDR2 are LGHNA and YSLEER. CDR3 nucleotides: TGCGCCAGCAGCCAAGGACAGGGGAGCAATCAGCCCCAGCATTTT. Its protein product is CASSQGQGSNQPQHF.

This clone was observed once. CDR3 residues: CASSQVAHYQYF. The CDR3 region has the DNA TGCGCCAGCAGCCAAGTTGCCCACTACCAGTACTTC. This chain uses TRBV4-1 with TRBJ2-5, with D unclear. Germline loops: CDR1 MGHRA, CDR2 YSYEKL. Deletions cut 1 base from V and 10 bases from J, with 10 bases between. This CDR3 contains 12 residues.

The chain recombines TRBV4-1 with TRBJ2-7, with 12 bases identical to TRBD2. CDR3 length: 21 residues. Germline V CDR1 and CDR2: MGHRA, YSYEKL. The trim removed 0 bases at V and 3 bases at J, leaving 18 bases unmatched. CDR3 DNA sequence: TGCGCCAGCAGCCAAGACTCTGGGACTAGCGGGCTGGTGGGAGCCCTCTACGAGCAGTACTTC. Its translation is CASSQDSGTSGLVGALYEQYF.

J is TRBJ2-3 and V is TRBV6-5; D is ambiguous. Trimming took off 6 bases at V and 1 base at J, with 5 bases between the two ends. Per the germline V gene, CDR1 is MNHEY and CDR2 is SVGAGI. The CDR3 covers 12 residues. CDR3 bases: TGTGCCAGCAGGCAGGGCACAGATACGCAGTATTTT. This codes for CASRQGTDTQYF.

The V gene is TRBV28, the J gene TRBJ2-7, with TRBD1 identical over 7 bases. Germline assignment: CDR1 MDHEN and CDR2 SYDVKM. The CDR3 has 14 residues. V was clipped by 6 bases and J by 4 bases; unmatched bases: 9. CDR3 nucleotides: TGTGCCAGCAGGAGACAGGGAGCGCGTTACGAGCAGTACTTC. Translation: CASRRQGARYEQYF.

The chain couples TRBV18 to TRBJ1-2, with a tentative D call TRBD1 (6 bases). The CDR3 is made up of 14 amino acids. CDR1 and CDR2 (germline): KGHSH, LQKENI. Trimming pared 2 bases from V and 8 bases from J, leaving 15 bases between. CDR3 DNA sequence: TGTGCCAGCTCACCATTCCCGACAGGAGGAGGCTACACCTTC. Translation: CASSPFPTGGGYTF.

For the CDR3, the DNA is TGTGCCAGCAGCTTTGTGGACACCGGACGACAGTACTTC. This translates into CASSFVDTGRQYF. This sequence joins TRBV9 and TRBJ2-7; perhaps TRBD1 as D (5 bases). Germline-derived CDR1 and CDR2 are SGDLS and YYNGEE. V dropped 4 bases and J dropped 10 bases, with 18 bases sitting between them. The CDR3 runs to 13 residues.

This chain joins TRBV4-1 and TRBJ2-3; 13 nucleotides agree with TRBD2. The CDR3 covers 16 residues. With 1 base clipped from V and 4 bases from J, the junction kept 2 bases outside the gene matches. Germline values: CDR1 MGHRA, CDR2 YSYEKL. CDR3 in amino acids: CASSQGTSGSSDTQYF. In nucleotides, the CDR3 is TGCGCCAGCAGCCAAGGGACTAGCGGGAGTTCAGATACGCAGTATTTT.

J is TRBJ1-2 and V is TRBV19; the match to TRBD1 covers 7 bases. V lost 8 bases, J lost 4 bases, and 13 bases stayed unmatched. This CDR3 contains 15 residues. CDR1 is LNHDA, CDR2 SQIVND, per germline (reference sequence). The CDR3, as DNA: TGTGCCAGTGACTCAGGGACAGCCCTTCCCTATGGCTACACCTTC. This encodes CASDSGTALPYGYTF.

The sample holds one count of this clone. The CDR3 is CASSRGYANSPLHF. As DNA, the CDR3 is TGTGCCAGTAGCCGGGGTTACGCTAATTCACCCCTCCACTTT. V gene TRBV19 combines with J gene TRBJ1-6, with D unresolved. This CDR3 is built from 14 residues. V lost 6 bases and J lost 6, with 12 bases in between. Germline V gene sequence: CDR1 LNHDA, CDR2 SQIVND (reference sequence). Drawing the rest from reference TRBV19 and TRBJ1-6, the complete variable domain is DGGITQSPKYLFRKEGQNVTLSCEQNLNHDAMYWYRQDPGQGLRLIYYSQIVNDFQKGDIAEGYSVSREKKESFPLTVTSAQKNPTAFYLCASSRGYANSPLHFGNGTRLTVT.

Only one count was recorded for this clone. The J gene is TRBJ2-5, the V gene TRBV25-1; the D is unclear. Deletions cut 5 bases from V and 0 bases from J, with 13 bases between. The CDR3 has 15 residues. Germline CDR1 MGHDK, CDR2 SYGVNS. CDR3 loop: CASSSSPHNQETQYF. In DNA, the CDR3 is TGTGCCAGCAGTTCTTCTCCCCACAACCAAGAGACCCAGTACTTC.

The DNA of the CDR3 is TGTGCCAGCCAACGGGATAACTCCTACAATGAGCAGTTCTTC. The encoded protein is CASQRDNSYNEQFF. J is TRBJ2-1 and V is TRBV6-1, with D tentatively TRBD2 (5 bases). This CDR3 is built from 14 residues. V was cut by 8 bases and J by 0 bases, with 11 bases left in between. Germline assignment: CDR1 MNHNS and CDR2 SASEGT.

The V call is TRBV6-9, the J call TRBJ2-7; D might be TRBD1 (5 bases). Looked up from germline, CDR1 is MNHGY and CDR2 is SVAAGI. Trimming stripped 2 bases from V and 5 bases from J, with 16 bases between. This CDR3 is 15 amino acids long. CDR3: CASSYKGHLHDEQYF. The CDR3 DNA is TGTGCCAGCAGTTATAAAGGACACCTCCATGACGAGCAGTACTTC.

The rearrangement uses TRBV6-6 and TRBJ2-7; possible D gene TRBD1, 6 bases. CDR3 length: 14 residues. Trimming stripped 2 bases from V and 3 bases from J, with 11 bases between. The germline V gene encodes CDR1 MNHNY and CDR2 SVGAGI (reference sequence). CDR3 coding DNA: TGTGCCAGCAGTTACGGGGACAAATACTACGAGCAGTACTTC. It translates to CASSYGDKYYEQYF.

The genes are TRBV7-3 and TRBJ1-1; D remains unclear. V was shortened by 5 bases and J by 0 bases, with 13 bases between the two germline ends. The germline gives CDR1 SGHTA, CDR2 FQGTGA. The CDR3 spans 15 residues. CDR3 bases: TGTGCCAGCAGCCCGCAACTGGGCATGAACACTGAAGCTTTCTTT. This codes for CASSPQLGMNTEAFF.

The rearrangement links TRBV6-5 to TRBJ1-4; perhaps TRBD1 as D (5 bases). This CDR3 spans 14 amino acids. V lost 7 bases, J lost 3 bases, and 12 bases lay in between. Germline CDR1 is MNHEY and CDR2 is SVGAGI. The chain's CDR3 is CASTPRQPNEKLFF. CDR3 nucleotide sequence: TGTGCCAGCACCCCACGACAGCCTAATGAAAAACTGTTTTTT.

The CDR3: CAWSYTGGRSEKLFF. DNA for the CDR3: TGTGCCTGGAGCTATACAGGGGGCAGGAGTGAAAAACTGTTTTTT. The rearrangement uses TRBV30 and TRBJ1-4, with 9 bases matching TRBD1. This CDR3 contains 15 residues. J was trimmed by 7 bases and V by 3 bases; bases with no gene match: 9. Germline assignment: CDR1 GTSNPN and CDR2 SVGIG (reference sequence).

The chain links TRBV6-5 to TRBJ2-3; TRBD1 agrees at 8 bases. Trimming cost V 5 bases and J 9 bases; bases outside gene matches: 13. Germline CDR1 MNHEY, CDR2 SVGAGI. CDR3 length equals 15 residues. The CDR3 sequence: CASSPMDRAVGTQYF. In nucleotides, the CDR3 is TGTGCCAGCAGTCCGATGGACAGGGCAGTTGGCACGCAGTATTTT.

The chain employs TRBV27 and TRBJ2-2; D not resolved. Germline lookup yields CDR1 MNHEY and CDR2 SMNVEV (reference sequence). Trimming cost V 4 bases and J 1 base, with 4 bases left between them. This CDR3 has 13 amino acids. CDR3 region: CASSSRNTGELFF. Written as DNA, the CDR3 is TGTGCCAGCAGTTCCAGGAACACCGGGGAGCTGTTTTTT.

The chain has TRBV6-1 and TRBJ2-3; 8 bases agree with TRBD2. This CDR3 has 21 residues. Germline CDR1 MNHNS, CDR2 SASEGT. V shed 2 bases, J shed 1 base, and the junction held 20 bases outside the gene matches. CDR3 in amino acids: CASSELRREVPPREGTDTQYF. The CDR3 region has the DNA TGTGCCAGCAGTGAACTGAGGCGGGAGGTACCCCCCCGGGAGGGCACAGATACGCAGTATTTT.

The rearrangement joins TRBV21-1 to TRBJ1-2; the table's TRBD1 call for D was not verified on the DNA. TRBV21-1 is deemed a pseudogene. The CDR3 is 23 amino acids. CDR3: CASSKARSLGFWWKGPPNYGYTF. In DNA form, the CDR3 reads TGTGCCAGCAGCAAAGCGCGCTCCCTCGGCTTTTGGTGGAAGGGGCCACCCAACTATGGCTACACCTTC.

This chain connects TRBV5-1 to TRBJ2-1; 8 bases align to TRBD2. J gave up 8 bases and V 4 bases, and 8 bases lay outside the gene matches. Germline values: CDR1 SGHRS, CDR2 YFSETQ. The CDR3 length is 14 residues. CDR3 coding DNA: TGCGCCAGCAGCAGACTAGCGCCTCACGATGAGCAGTTCTTC. This encodes CASSRLAPHDEQFF.

In DNA, the CDR3 is TGTGCCAGCAGCCACGCGGGGGTAGGGTCCTACGAGCAGTACTTC. This translates into CASSHAGVGSYEQYF. This rearrangement joins TRBV11-3 to TRBJ2-7; 7 bases fit TRBD2. The CDR3 is made up of 15 amino acids. CDR1 is SGHNT, CDR2 YENEEA, per germline. V trimming: 5 bases; J trimming: 1 base; junction bases outside the gene matches: 8.

In its sample, this clone was seen a few times. This sequence joins TRBV5-1 and TRBJ1-2; weak D call: TRBD1 (6 bases). The germline V gene encodes CDR1 SGHRS and CDR2 YFSETQ. CDR3 length equals 16 residues. V was pared by 0 bases and J by 4 bases, with 16 bases between. DNA for the CDR3: TGCGCCAGCAGCTTGGGGGCTCTTCAAGGGGGCTATGGCTACACCTTC. It translates to CASSLGALQGGYGYTF.

The genes are TRBV6-5 and TRBJ1-1, with D unresolved. The CDR3 contains 13 residues. Trimming took off 5 bases at V and 4 bases at J, with 11 bases between the two ends. Germline V gene sequence: CDR1 MNHEY, CDR2 SVGAGI. This CDR3 reads CASSSEVSTEAFF. CDR3 DNA sequence: TGTGCCAGCAGTAGTGAGGTTAGCACTGAAGCTTTCTTT.

CDR3 sequence (DNA): TGTGCCAGCAGCTTAGCGCCGGGGGGCGGGGAGCTGTTTTTT. This gives the protein CASSLAPGGGELFF. The chain links TRBV7-7 to TRBJ2-2, with 7 bases lining up with TRBD2. CDR1 is SSHAT, CDR2 FNYEAQ, per germline (reference sequence). Trimming at V came to 0 bases and at J to 7 bases, leaving 2 bases not matched to a gene. This CDR3 contains 14 residues. The whole variable domain, filled in from reference TRBV7-7 and TRBJ2-2, reads GAGVSQSPRYKVTKRGQDVTLRCDPISSHATLYWYQQALGQGPEFLTYFNYEAQPDKSGLPSDRFSAERPEGSISTLTIQRTEQRDSAMYRCASSLAPGGGELFFGEGSRLTVL.